These 23 T cell receptor beta chains share one sample of origin, sequenced in a study of cytomegalovirus exposure and HLA in healthy donors. 60 Vbeta and 13 Jbeta primers were used in PCR. The assay was immunoSEQ multiplex PCR, and TCRdb's table has in-frame clones only and misses some. The table includes 120,000 or so clones, about 78% detected once. Sequences were obtained from PBMCs. These receptors were obtained from a female donor in good health and CMV-seronegative.

This chain links TRBV19 with TRBJ1-2; maybe TRBD1 (6 bases). Trimming pared 0 bases from V and 8 bases from J, leaving 10 bases between. The CDR3 is made up of 13 amino acids. Germline V gene sequence: CDR1 LNHDA, CDR2 SQIVND (reference sequence). CDR3: CASSIDPGDGYTF. Written as DNA, the CDR3 is TGTGCCAGTAGTATAGACCCAGGGGACGGCTACACCTTC.

A single count supports this clone. This chain uses TRBV5-4 with TRBJ2-7, with TRBD2 matching over 10 bases. Trimming took 3 bases from V and 2 from J; bases not matched to a gene: 8. The germline gives CDR1 SGHNT, CDR2 YYREEE (reference sequence). The CDR3 is 16 residues long. CDR3 bases: TGTGCCAGCAGCTCCCTAGCGGGAGAAGGACCCTACGAGCAGTACTTC. This translates into CASSSLAGEGPYEQYF.

The CDR3 bases are TGTGCCAGCAGCGGCAGGGGCCCGAACACTGAAGCTTTCTTT. The encoded protein is CASSGRGPNTEAFF. V gene TRBV5-5 combines with J gene TRBJ1-1; a possible D gene is TRBD1 (6 bases). The germline CDR1 and CDR2 sequences are SGHKS and YYEKEE (reference sequence). The CDR3 totals 14 residues. Between the trimmed V and J ends, which lost 4 bases and 1 base, there was a span of 11 bases.

This clone turned up a few times. CDR3 in DNA: TGTGCCAGCACGGCGCGGGGAAGCTCATACGAGCAGTACTTC. Its protein is CASTARGSSYEQYF. The chain carries TRBV2 and TRBJ2-7; perhaps TRBD2 as D (6 bases). Germline values: CDR1 SNHLY, CDR2 FYNNEI. The CDR3 covers 14 residues. The V end lost 7 bases, the J end lost 4 bases, and 17 bases lay between the germline ends.

DNA of the CDR3: TGTGCCAGCAGCTTGGACTCCCCGTATAGGTACGAGCAGTACTTC. Its protein product is CASSLDSPYRYEQYF. This chain uses TRBV11-2 with TRBJ2-7, with a possible D match to TRBD2 (5 bases). Looked up from germline, CDR1 is SGHAT and CDR2 is FQNNGV. The CDR3 loop spans 15 amino acids. Trimming cost V 3 bases and J 4 bases, with 16 bases left between them.

J is TRBJ1-1 and V is TRBV2; TRBD1 is a possible D gene (5 bases). Germline values: CDR1 SNHLY, CDR2 FYNNEI. The CDR3 totals 13 residues. V dropped 8 bases and J dropped 6 bases, with 16 bases sitting between them. As DNA, the CDR3 is TGTGCCAGCGGCCCTACCAGGGCTTCTGAAGCTTTCTTT. This translates into CASGPTRASEAFF. The full variable domain, in which reference TRBV2 and TRBJ1-1 provide the parts outside the CDR3, is EPEVTQTPSHQVTQMGQEVILRCVPISNHLYFYWYRQILGQKVEFLVSFYNNEISEKSEIFDDQFSVERPDGSNFTLKIRSTKLEDSAMYFCASGPTRASEAFFGQGTRLTVV.

The CDR3 nucleotides are TGTGCCAGCAGCGAGAGTCCGACAGGGTACTACGAGCAGTACTTC. Its protein is CASSESPTGYYEQYF. The chain is built from TRBV9 and TRBJ2-7; 7 bases are a match to TRBD1. The V and J ends lost 3 bases and 3 bases, in that order; junction bases with no gene match: 9. Germline lookup yields CDR1 SGDLS and CDR2 YYNGEE. This CDR3 comprises 15 residues.

The chain has TRBV18 and TRBJ2-5; 8 bases map to TRBD1. Germline CDR1 KGHSH, CDR2 LQKENI. V lost 1 base and J lost 5; bases outside the gene matches: 12. This CDR3 spans 17 amino acids. The CDR3 DNA follows: TGTGCCAGCTCACCACGGGGGCAGGGGGCGAAGATGGAGACCCAGTACTTC. Encoded protein: CASSPRGQGAKMETQYF. Supplemented by reference TRBV18 and TRBJ2-5, the full variable domain reads NAGVMQNPRHLVRRRGQEARLRCSPMKGHSHVYWYRQLPEEGLKFMVYLQKENIIDESGMPKERFSAEFPKEGPSILRIQQVVRGDSAAYFCASSPRGQGAKMETQYFGPGTRLLVL.

The chain employs TRBV28 and TRBJ1-1; TRBD1 is a possible D gene (5 bases). Trimming shortened V by 7 bases and J by 4 bases, and 10 bases separated the two germline ends. The CDR3 loop spans 12 amino acids. In germline, CDR1 is MDHEN, CDR2 SYDVKM. The CDR3 region is CASTTGGTEAFF. The CDR3 coding sequence is TGTGCCAGCACCACGGGGGGCACTGAAGCTTTCTTT.

Only a few counts were recorded for this clone. The V gene is TRBV29-1, the J gene TRBJ2-1, with D possibly being TRBD1 (6 bases). The V end was cut by 3 bases, the J end by 6 bases, with 18 bases between. Per the germline V gene, CDR1 is SQVTM and CDR2 is ANQGSEA. The CDR3 spans 15 residues. CDR3: CSVDLQGGVTNEQFF. CDR3 nucleotides: TGCAGCGTTGACCTACAGGGTGGGGTGACCAATGAGCAGTTCTTC.

As to this clone: This specimen includes other DNA sequences encoding the same CDR3. The chain couples TRBV18 to TRBJ2-1; 8 bases map to TRBD2. Germline V gene lookup returns CDR1 KGHSH and CDR2 LQKENI. The CDR3 totals 15 residues. The junction had 9 bases not matched to a gene; V was cut back by 6 bases and J by 5 bases. In nucleotides, the CDR3 is TGTGCCAGCTCCCCTGGGGCGGGGGGACACAATGAGCAGTTCTTC. Protein: CASSPGAGGHNEQFF.

This clone showed up just once. This sequence joins TRBV5-5 and TRBJ2-1, with a tentative D call TRBD2 (6 bases). Trimming removed 3 bases from V and 0 bases from J, with 7 bases in between. The CDR3 runs to 14 residues. Germline CDR1 and CDR2: SGHKS and YYEKEE (reference sequence). DNA for the CDR3: TGTGCCAGCAGCTACGGGGGCTCCTACAATGAGCAGTTCTTC. Translation: CASSYGGSYNEQFF.

This chain uses TRBV10-3 with TRBJ2-5; 14 nucleotides line up with TRBD2. V lost 3 bases, J lost 5 bases, and 5 bases stayed unmatched. The CDR3 is made up of 16 amino acids. CDR1 is ENHRY and CDR2 is SYGVKD in the germline V gene. The CDR3 loop is CAISDPGLAGVETQYF. The CDR3, as DNA: TGTGCCATCAGTGACCCGGGACTAGCGGGGGTGGAGACCCAGTACTTC.

This chain connects TRBV6-6 to TRBJ1-4; TRBD1 matches at 9 bases. The germline CDR1 and CDR2 sequences are MNHNY and SVGAGI (reference sequence). The CDR3 loop spans 14 amino acids. The V and J ends lost 2 bases and 8 bases, in that order; junction bases with no gene match: 3. The CDR3: CASSYGTGSEKLFF. The CDR3 DNA follows: TGTGCCAGCAGTTACGGGACAGGGTCGGAAAAACTGTTTTTT.

The gene calls are TRBV6-1 and TRBJ2-6; D is uncertain. Germline V gives CDR1 MNHNS, CDR2 SASEGT. V lost 7 bases, J lost 0 bases, and 10 bases lay in between. The CDR3 sequence is 15 residues long. CDR3 region: CASTAAGSGANVLTF. DNA of the CDR3: TGTGCCAGCACTGCTGCCGGCTCTGGGGCCAACGTCCTGACTTTC.

The rearrangement joins TRBV2 to TRBJ2-3, with 10 bases identical to TRBD2. Germline CDR1 and CDR2: SNHLY and FYNNEI. The trim removed 8 bases at V and 0 bases at J, leaving 23 bases unmatched. There are 21 residues in the CDR3. CDR3 region: CASAQPRTSGESHSSTDTQYF. CDR3 nucleotide sequence: TGTGCCAGCGCCCAGCCGAGAACTAGCGGGGAGAGCCACTCTAGCACAGATACGCAGTATTTT.

The chain combines TRBV13 with TRBJ1-2, with 9 positions matching TRBD1. V was clipped by 1 base and J by 4 bases; unmatched bases: 7. Germline-derived CDR1 and CDR2 are PRHDT and FYEKMQ (reference sequence). This CDR3 is built from 16 residues. The CDR3 region is CASSLVAGQGIYGYTF. CDR3 sequence (DNA): TGTGCCAGCAGCTTAGTGGCTGGACAGGGGATCTATGGCTACACCTTC.

The genes are TRBV20-1 and TRBJ2-7; 7 bases are shared with TRBD1. Germline V CDR1 and CDR2: DFQATT, SNEGSKA (reference sequence). J gave up 7 bases and V 6 bases, and 6 bases lay outside the gene matches. The CDR3 is made up of 11 amino acids. In DNA, the CDR3 is TGCAGTGCACTACAGGGGCGAGAGCAGTACTTC. It codes for CSALQGREQYF.

This chain joins TRBV5-4 and TRBJ2-7, with TRBD2 matching 8 bases. Germline loops: CDR1 SGHNT, CDR2 YYREEE (reference sequence). J lost 0 bases, V lost 4 bases, and 6 bases had no gene match. This CDR3 is 15 amino acids long. CDR3 sequence: CASSQEAGGSYEQYF. CDR3 nucleotides: TGTGCCAGCAGCCAAGAGGCGGGAGGCTCCTACGAGCAGTACTTC.

The chain links TRBV5-6 to TRBJ1-1; 7 positions agree with TRBD1. In germline, CDR1 is SGHDT, CDR2 YYEEEE. V gave up 3 bases and J gave up 1 base; unmatched junction bases: 3. CDR3 length: 14 residues. CDR3 in amino acids: CASSWDSQNTEAFF. The CDR3 nucleotides are TGTGCCAGCAGCTGGGACAGTCAGAACACTGAAGCTTTCTTT.

The chain joins TRBV6-1 to TRBJ1-1; 8 positions agree with TRBD1. The CDR3 is 14 amino acids. Germline V gives CDR1 MNHNS, CDR2 SASEGT. With V trimmed by 6 bases and J by 1 base, 4 bases remained unmatched. DNA of the CDR3: TGTGCCAGCAGGCTACAGGGGGAGAACACTGAAGCTTTCTTT. It codes for CASRLQGENTEAFF.

V is TRBV10-2 and J is TRBJ1-2, with 8 positions matching TRBD1. The CDR3 has 13 residues. In germline, CDR1 is WSHSY, CDR2 SAAADI. With 7 bases clipped from V and 4 bases from J, the junction kept 5 bases outside the gene matches. The CDR3 reads CASTAGGGYGYTF. As DNA, the CDR3 is TGCGCCAGCACGGCAGGGGGCGGCTATGGCTACACCTTC.

This clone was seen only a few times. This chain connects TRBV18 to TRBJ2-7; D is ambiguous. Germline V gene sequence: CDR1 KGHSH, CDR2 LQKENI. This CDR3 has 13 amino acids. V lost 5 bases and J 6 bases, leaving 14 bases between the germline ends. In DNA form, the CDR3 reads TGTGCCAGCTCAGTGGGCGCTGAAGGCGAGCAGTACTTC. Translation: CASSVGAEGEQYF.